Listed below are T cell receptor beta chains from one sample, sequenced in a study of high-grade serous ovarian cancer treatment subgroups. Clones were read by immunoSEQ multiplex PCR, and TCRdb kept only the in-frame ones, dropping some. The table has about 16,000 clones, 73% seen once. The sample consisted of tumor tissue. Source of these receptors: a human donor with high-grade serous ovarian cancer. Both conserved end residues are part of each CDR3. The order of the fields is CDR3 protein, CDR3 DNA, clone size, CDR3 length, J gene, D gene, V gene. D genes are given only for firm matches. Clone size is shown for a subset of rows, as once, few, many or a class of expanded clone.

CDR3: CASSPYGGPPEQYF; DNA: TGCGCCAGCAGCCCTTATGGGGGGCCCCCCGAGCAGTACTTC; size: NA; length: 14; J: TRBJ2-7; D: NA; V: TRBV5-1
CDR3: CASSLSIGGVYSNQPQHF; DNA: TGTGCCAGCAGTTTGTCCATCGGTGGGGTATATAGCAATCAGCCCCAGCATTTT; size: few; length: 18; J: TRBJ1-5; D: NA; V: TRBV2
CDR3: CASSSWDREQAFF; DNA: TGTGCCAGCAGTTCCTGGGACAGGGAACAAGCTTTCTTT; size: NA; length: 13; J: TRBJ1-1; D: TRBD1; V: TRBV6-5
CDR3: CASRSTGKGYEQYF; DNA: TGTGCCAGCAGGTCCACAGGGAAGGGTTACGAGCAGTACTTC; size: NA; length: 14; J: TRBJ2-7; D: NA; V: TRBV28
CDR3: CASSLGMNTEAFF; DNA: TGTGCCAGCAGCTTGGGAATGAACACTGAAGCTTTCTTT; size: NA; length: 13; J: TRBJ1-1; D: NA; V: TRBV5-5
CDR3: CASSGGQPSSGNTIYF; DNA: TGTGCCAGCAGCGGGGGACAGCCGAGCTCTGGAAACACCATATATTTT; size: few; length: 16; J: TRBJ1-3; D: TRBD1; V: TRBV9
CDR3: CSASFPDEQFF; DNA: TGCAGTGCTAGTTTTCCGGATGAGCAGTTCTTC; size: NA; length: 11; J: TRBJ2-1; D: NA; V: TRBV20-1
CDR3: CASSWGGGGYNEQFF; DNA: TGTGCCAGCAGCTGGGGAGGCGGGGGTTACAATGAGCAGTTCTTC; size: NA; length: 15; J: TRBJ2-1; D: TRBD2; V: TRBV7-2
CDR3: CASSAGQPPANYGYTF; DNA: TGTGCCAGCAGCGCGGGACAGCCACCAGCTAACTATGGCTACACCTTC; size: NA; length: 16; J: TRBJ1-2; D: TRBD1; V: TRBV6-6
CDR3: CASSIGGGNTEAFF; DNA: TGTGCCAGTAGTATAGGGGGGGGGAACACTGAAGCTTTCTTT; size: NA; length: 14; J: TRBJ1-1; D: NA; V: TRBV19
CDR3: CASSQDFTDNQPQHF; DNA: TGCGCCAGCAGCCAAGATTTCACGGATAATCAGCCCCAGCATTTT; size: few; length: 15; J: TRBJ1-5; D: NA; V: TRBV4-3
CDR3: CASSLLHGKNTEAFF; DNA: TGTGCCAGCAGCTTACTGCATGGGAAGAACACTGAAGCTTTCTTT; size: NA; length: 15; J: TRBJ1-1; D: NA; V: TRBV11-2
CDR3: CASSLPGQTYYEQYF; DNA: TGTGCCAGCAGCTTGCCGGGACAGACCTACTACGAGCAGTACTTC; size: NA; length: 15; J: TRBJ2-7; D: TRBD1; V: TRBV5-5
CDR3: CSVEDRSANYGYTF; DNA: TGCAGCGTCGAAGACAGGAGTGCTAACTATGGCTACACCTTC; size: once; length: 14; J: TRBJ1-2; D: NA; V: TRBV29-1
CDR3: CASSIGTDRMNTEAFF; DNA: TGCGCCAGCAGCATCGGGACAGACAGGATGAACACTGAAGCTTTCTTT; size: NA; length: 16; J: TRBJ1-1; D: TRBD1; V: TRBV4-1
CDR3: CASSIFNGLNNEQFF; DNA: TGTGCCAGTAGTATTTTTAACGGGCTTAACAATGAGCAGTTCTTC; size: NA; length: 15; J: TRBJ2-1; D: NA; V: TRBV19
CDR3: CASSRPPARETQYF; DNA: TGTGCCAGCAGCCGCCCCCCGGCAAGGGAGACCCAGTACTTC; size: once; length: 14; J: TRBJ2-5; D: NA; V: TRBV7-2
CDR3: CASSVEGRRNQPQHF; DNA: TGTGCCAGCAGCGTAGAGGGCAGGAGGAATCAGCCCCAGCATTTT; size: NA; length: 15; J: TRBJ1-5; D: NA; V: TRBV9
CDR3: CASSLSPRWTSTDTQYF; DNA: TGTGCCAGCAGTTTATCTCCCCGCTGGACTAGCACAGATACGCAGTATTTT; size: NA; length: 17; J: TRBJ2-3; D: NA; V: TRBV27
CDR3: CASRRSRGSTDTQYF; DNA: TGTGCCAGCAGGCGATCCAGGGGGTCCACAGATACGCAGTATTTT; size: once; length: 15; J: TRBJ2-3; D: TRBD1; V: TRBV6-6
CDR3: CASSLDNHSGNTIYF; DNA: TGCGCCAGCAGCCTCGACAACCACTCTGGAAACACCATATATTTT; size: NA; length: 15; J: TRBJ1-3; D: NA; V: TRBV4-1
CDR3: CASRKRAGGNTGELFF; DNA: TGTGCCAGTCGGAAGAGAGCGGGGGGGAACACCGGGGAGCTGTTTTTT; size: NA; length: 16; J: TRBJ2-2; D: TRBD2; V: TRBV19
CDR3: CASSPLFPGLAGVQRETQYF; DNA: TGTGCCAGCAGTCCCCTATTCCCGGGACTAGCGGGGGTACAAAGAGAGACCCAGTACTTC; size: NA; length: 20; J: TRBJ2-5; D: TRBD2; V: TRBV28
CDR3: CASSSRAGETQYF; DNA: TGTGCCAGCAGCTCCAGGGCCGGGGAGACCCAGTACTTC; size: NA; length: 13; J: TRBJ2-5; D: NA; V: TRBV5-4
CDR3: CASNQRGVAGEPQHF; DNA: TGTGCCAGCAACCAGAGAGGAGTCGCGGGGGAGCCCCAGCATTTT; size: NA; length: 15; J: TRBJ1-5; D: NA; V: TRBV6-6
CDR3: CASSLIIRGALSTDTQYF; DNA: TGCGCCAGCAGCTTGATTATTCGGGGGGCGTTAAGCACAGATACGCAGTATTTT; size: NA; length: 18; J: TRBJ2-3; D: NA; V: TRBV5-1
CDR3: CASSMGGSPLHF; DNA: TGTGCCAGCAGCATGGGCGGGTCACCCCTCCACTTT; size: few; length: 12; J: TRBJ1-6; D: NA; V: TRBV5-6
CDR3: CASSPSGLAIDEQYF; DNA: TGTGCCAGCAGCCCTTCTGGACTAGCGATTGACGAGCAGTACTTC; size: NA; length: 15; J: TRBJ2-7; D: TRBD2; V: TRBV7-2
CDR3: CASSPHSGGADNEQFF; DNA: TGTGCCAGCAGCCCTCACAGCGGGGGGGCCGACAATGAGCAGTTCTTC; size: NA; length: 16; J: TRBJ2-1; D: TRBD2; V: TRBV6-6
CDR3: CASSYGPTSNQPQHF; DNA: TGTGCCAGCAGTTACGGGCCAACGAGCAATCAGCCCCAGCATTTT; size: NA; length: 15; J: TRBJ1-5; D: NA; V: TRBV6-5
CDR3: CSVADREAFF; DNA: TGCAGCGTTGCCGATCGGGAGGCTTTCTTT; size: NA; length: 10; J: TRBJ1-1; D: NA; V: TRBV29-1
CDR3: CASSSESLTFYGYTF; DNA: TGTGCCAGCAGCTCGGAGTCCCTCACCTTCTATGGCTACACCTTC; size: once; length: 15; J: TRBJ1-2; D: NA; V: TRBV9
CDR3: CATSPTAGYEQYF; DNA: TGTGCCACCAGTCCCACCGCGGGATACGAGCAGTACTTC; size: few; length: 13; J: TRBJ2-7; D: NA; V: TRBV15
CDR3: CASSFGLNTEAFF; DNA: TGTGCCAGCAGCTTCGGACTGAACACTGAAGCTTTCTTT; size: medium-sized; length: 13; J: TRBJ1-1; D: NA; V: TRBV9
CDR3: CSRSVRSDYGYTF; DNA: TGCAGCCGCTCTGTCAGGTCGGACTATGGCTACACCTTC; size: NA; length: 13; J: TRBJ1-2; D: NA; V: TRBV29-1
CDR3: CASSLVPGSNEQYF; DNA: TGCGCCAGCAGCTTGGTGCCGGGCTCCAACGAGCAGTACTTC; size: once; length: 14; J: TRBJ2-7; D: NA; V: TRBV5-1
CDR3: CASSALGPKNTEAFF; DNA: TGTGCCAGCAGCGCGTTGGGACCGAAGAACACTGAAGCTTTCTTT; size: NA; length: 15; J: TRBJ1-1; D: NA; V: TRBV7-8
CDR3: CASSADWNTEAFF; DNA: TGTGCCAGCAGCGCGGACTGGAACACTGAAGCTTTCTTT; size: medium-sized; length: 13; J: TRBJ1-1; D: NA; V: TRBV5-6
CDR3: CASSRGGGDNQPQHF; DNA: TGTGCCAGCAGCCGCGGGGGTGGGGACAATCAGCCCCAGCATTTT; size: NA; length: 15; J: TRBJ1-5; D: NA; V: TRBV27
CDR3: CASSLAGGYTEAFF; DNA: TGCGCCAGCAGCTTGGCAGGGGGTTACACTGAAGCTTTCTTT; size: NA; length: 14; J: TRBJ1-1; D: TRBD1; V: TRBV5-1
CDR3: CASSSFSEGYTF; DNA: TGTGCCAGCAGTTCATTCTCAGAGGGCTACACCTTC; size: few; length: 12; J: TRBJ1-2; D: NA; V: TRBV6-6
CDR3: CASTPGGALVYEQYF; DNA: TGTGCCAGCACCCCAGGAGGGGCCCTTGTCTACGAGCAGTACTTC; size: NA; length: 15; J: TRBJ2-7; D: NA; V: TRBV28
CDR3: CASSPGWEGNYGYTF; DNA: TGTGCCAGCTCACCGGGATGGGAGGGAAACTATGGCTACACCTTC; size: NA; length: 15; J: TRBJ1-2; D: NA; V: TRBV18
CDR3: CASRNPGEAFF; DNA: TGTGCCAGCAGAAACCCAGGGGAAGCTTTCTTT; size: NA; length: 11; J: TRBJ1-1; D: NA; V: TRBV28
CDR3: CASSRTGDLNYGYTF; DNA: TGTGCCAGCAGCCGGACAGGCGATCTTAACTATGGCTACACCTTC; size: NA; length: 15; J: TRBJ1-2; D: TRBD1; V: TRBV5-6
CDR3: CASSYYQGQELDQPQHF; DNA: TGTGCCAGCAGCTACTACCAGGGACAGGAGCTAGATCAGCCCCAGCATTTT; size: NA; length: 17; J: TRBJ1-5; D: TRBD1; V: TRBV7-8
CDR3: CASTALAGSYNEQFF; DNA: TGCGCCAGCACCGCTCTAGCGGGCTCCTACAATGAGCAGTTCTTC; size: NA; length: 15; J: TRBJ2-1; D: TRBD2; V: TRBV5-1
CDR3: CANSGVGVDEAFF; DNA: TGTGCGAACTCCGGGGTGGGGGTGGACGAAGCTTTCTTT; size: NA; length: 13; J: TRBJ1-1; D: NA; V: TRBV6-4
CDR3: CASSAGGGAFF; DNA: TGTGCCAGCAGTGCCGGAGGTGGGGCTTTCTTT; size: NA; length: 11; J: TRBJ1-1; D: NA; V: TRBV6-6
CDR3: CASSPGLGRELFF; DNA: TGTGCCAGCAGCCCCGGACTAGGCCGGGAGCTGTTTTTT; size: NA; length: 13; J: TRBJ2-2; D: TRBD2; V: TRBV14
CDR3: CASTFRGNSGNTIYF; DNA: TGTGCCAGCACCTTCCGCGGCAACTCTGGAAACACCATATATTTT; size: NA; length: 15; J: TRBJ1-3; D: NA; V: TRBV28
CDR3: CASRNSYEQYF; DNA: TGTGCCAGCAGAAATAGCTACGAGCAGTACTTC; size: few; length: 11; J: TRBJ2-7; D: NA; V: TRBV6-5
CDR3: CASNKGLGTQYF; DNA: TGTGCCAGCAACAAAGGATTAGGGACCCAGTACTTC; size: NA; length: 12; J: TRBJ2-5; D: NA; V: TRBV6-5
CDR3: CASSSPGRSTDTQYF; DNA: TGTGCCAGCAGCTCCCCGGGACGGAGCACAGATACGCAGTATTTT; size: NA; length: 15; J: TRBJ2-3; D: NA; V: TRBV6-1